This TCR beta chain was sequenced during a study of blood T cell repertoires in COVID-19. Overall study: The United States, Italy and Spain provided the acute and convalescent COVID-19 samples.

The germline CDR1 and CDR2 sequences are GTSNPN and SVGIG (reference sequence). The CDR3 runs to 14 residues. J lost 2 bases, V lost 4 bases, and 4 bases had no gene match. This clone was seen only once. Living in about two dozen US areas, the participants were between 18 and 89 years of age. Either two negative PCRs, clearance, or symptom resolution qualified Cohort 3 donors as recovered. Using immunoSEQ multiplex PCR, the repertoire was profiled, and TCRdb retains in-frame clones only, with some absent. This table holds roughly 190,000 clones, around 90% found once. The sequenced sample consisted of PBMCs or T cells enriched from blood (not recorded which). This sequence originates from a woman aged 25 to 39 who had recovered from COVID-19. This sequence joins TRBV30 and TRBJ2-2; 7 bases align to TRBD1. This chain's CDR3 is CAWNGDRNTGELFF. The CDR3 nucleotides read TGTGCCTGGAATGGGGACAGAAACACCGGGGAGCTGTTTTTT.